The TCR beta chain under discussion was sequenced for a study of shared clonotypes between healthy human individuals. From germline, CDR1 is SGHAT and CDR2 FQNNGV. The trim removed 8 bases at V and 6 bases at J, leaving 6 bases unmatched. The CDR3 is 12 residues long. The table lists this clone with a count of one. Assay execution took place at the deep level. Roughly 30,000 T cell genomes, or roughly 300 ng DNA, went into unsorted PBMC replicate PCRs. TCRdb keeps only in-frame clones here, not all; method: immunoSEQ multiplex PCR. This table holds more than 400,000 clones, 81% found once. The sequenced sample consisted of PBMCs. The V and J genes are TRBV11-2 and TRBJ1-1; 7 nucleotides align to TRBD1. The sequence derives from a woman aged 40-49 years in good health. Some clones in this sample may be carry-over from other donors' samples. The CDR3: CASRQGKAEAFF. The CDR3 DNA reads as TGTGCCAGCCGACAGGGTAAGGCTGAAGCTTTCTTT.